The TCR beta chain under discussion was sequenced for a study of CD8+ T cells in alopecia areata (dated by TCRdb to about 2018). As for the study more broadly: The treated patients took part in an open-label pilot trial in which moderate-to-severe alopecia areata was treated with oral tofacitinib at 5 to 10 mg twice daily. Patients received tofacitinib for 6 to 18 months and were then followed off drug for 6 months to check for delayed response and recurrence. Disease severity in treated patients was measured with the SALT score, which quantifies the percentage of affected scalp surface area. To study T cell clonal expansion in alopecia areata, the researchers applied high-throughput TCRbeta sequencing to both the C3H/HeJ mouse model and human patients. In humans, TCRbeta sequencing was performed on scalp tissue and on sorted CD4+ and CD8+ peripheral blood T cells from healthy controls and from patients with patchy or totalis/universalis alopecia areata. Biopsies were taken from tofacitinib-treated patients at baseline and again at 4 and 24 weeks into treatment, and several of those patients also had a later scalp biopsy. Scalp clonality was compared across normal scalp (n=4), patchy alopecia areata scalp (n=8), and alopecia totalis/universalis scalp (n=8). RNA was obtained with the PAXgene miRNA kit for fixed scalp, the miRNeasy kit for PBMCs, and the RNeasy kit for mouse skin. TCRbeta CDR3 regions were amplified by immunoSEQ multiplex PCR with 35 Vbeta forward and 13 Jbeta reverse primers. General conclusions and limits of the study: Unlike mouse skin, which is dominated by gammadelta T cells, normal human skin has resident alphabeta T cells that are also sequenced, and this complicates analysis of the scalp TCR repertoire. Scalp clonality and the number of expanded CD8+ clones among the top 100 scalp clones were significantly decreased by tofacitinib. Compared with normal scalp, lesional scalp, particularly in alopecia totalis/universalis, had higher clonality and more expanded CD8+ clones, which suggests antigenic drive. Because the treated cohort was small and included a single nonresponder, larger studies are needed to assess links between baseline CD8+ expansion and response. TCR sequences shared between patients were less clear than in mice, possibly partly because of HLA diversity in the patient population. During tofacitinib treatment, many expanded lesional clones stuck around in both scalp and blood, and this persistence may partly explain why relapse happens after treatment is stopped.

Comments on this clone: Which antigen it targets is not known. Base quality data are lacking; no much larger clone is found one base away.

CDR1 SGHRS and CDR2 YFSETQ were looked up in the germline V gene. Taken from cysteine to phenylalanine, the CDR3 has 15 residues. The kept DNA is CDR3 alone, 45 bases in frame from the first base. V gives up 3 bases and J gives up 6 bases, and the segment between their germline ends measures 16 bases. The label giving this sample's treatment or condition can be read as: oral pan-JAK inhibitor, 5-10 mg twice daily. Lesional scalp punch biopsies and peripheral blood were obtained from alopecia areata patients. PBMCs were isolated by density centrifugation and stained for CD3, CD4 and CD8, after which CD4+ and CD8+ T cells were sorted on a FACSAria. To prepare the library, the immunoSEQ multiplex PCR assay was applied. RNA was extracted from all samples and reverse transcribed into cDNA as template for TCR sequencing. SuperScript III was used to make first-strand cDNA, primed with a 2:1 mix of oligo-dT and random hexamers. A synthetic immune receptor repertoire was used to assess amplification bias, and residual bias was removed computationally. Turning to the authors' computational methods: Raw reads were preprocessed for error removal, and CDR3 was defined according to IMGT conventions as running from the conserved cysteine to phenylalanine. Clonality was computed by normalizing Shannon entropy by log2 of the number of productive unique TCRs and subtracting the result from 1. CD4 or CD8 identity of scalp clones was inferred by cross-referencing scalp TCRbeta sequences with sorted blood CD4 and CD8 repertoires. Imported from immuneACCESS, the table was reduced by TCRdb to in-frame sequences with V and J called. These copies leave out some clones; in studies compared against another copy, an unresolved V gene accounts for under half, and the cause of the remainder is not known. V, J and clone size are taken as reported in that table, and D and trimming were inferred from the DNA itself. Present in this sample are roughly 180,000 clones, about 51% of which were seen just once. About 9.5% of the sample belongs to the ten largest clones.

This sequence originates from a human donor with alopecia areata. The material sequenced was CD8+ T cells sorted from blood, taken around week 53, from a patient treated with tofacitinib. The V and J segments used are TRBV5-1 and TRBJ2-1; the D gene is possibly TRBD2, with 6 bases matching. At the DNA level, the sequence is TGCGCCAGCAGCTACGCCAGGGCCGGGAGCAATGAGCAGTTCTTC. It translates to CASSYARAGSNEQFF. With the portions outside the CDR3 filled from the reference TRBV5-1 and TRBJ2-1 genes, the complete variable region becomes KAGVTQTPRYLIKTRGQQVTLSCSPISGHRSVSWYQQTPGQGLQFLFEYFSETQRNKGNFPGRFSGRQFSNSRSEMNVSTLELGDSALYLCASSYARAGSNEQFFGPGTRLTVL.